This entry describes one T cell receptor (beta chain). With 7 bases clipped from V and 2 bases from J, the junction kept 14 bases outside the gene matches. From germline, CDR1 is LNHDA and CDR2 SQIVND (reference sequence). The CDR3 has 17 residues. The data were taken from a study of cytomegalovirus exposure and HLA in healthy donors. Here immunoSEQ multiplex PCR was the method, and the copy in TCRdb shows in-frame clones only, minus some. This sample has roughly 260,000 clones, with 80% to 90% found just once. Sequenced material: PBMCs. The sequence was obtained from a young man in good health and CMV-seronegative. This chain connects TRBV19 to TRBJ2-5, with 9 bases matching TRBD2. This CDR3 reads CASTPQWNLAGQETQYF. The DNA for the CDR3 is TGTGCCAGTACTCCCCAGTGGAACCTAGCGGGGCAAGAGACCCAGTACTTC. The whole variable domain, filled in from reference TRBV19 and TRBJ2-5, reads DGGITQSPKYLFRKEGQNVTLSCEQNLNHDAMYWYRQDPGQGLRLIYYSQIVNDFQKGDIAEGYSVSREKKESFPLTVTSAQKNPTAFYLCASTPQWNLAGQETQYFGPGTRLLVL.